This T cell receptor beta chain was captured by sequencing in a study of identical twins. This clonotype has more than one count but fewer than ten. MiXCR, run by TCRdb on the 5' RACE reads, gives a single entry per CDR3 protein. The sample shows 400,000 to 550,000 distinct CDR3 sequences, approximately 22% of them seen only once. The CDR3 contains 14 residues. Germline loops: CDR1 SQVTM, CDR2 ANQGSEA. Trimming cost V 5 bases and J 0 bases, with 13 bases left between them. A further study also used this sample, focusing on T cells expressing NK-cell markers. From that study: For 6 or 7 donors, the dominant NKG2C+ clonotypes made up roughly 1.0-7.0% of their CD8+ T cells.

The receptor comes from a woman aged 18-35 years in good health. The material sequenced was CD4+ T cells sorted from blood. V and J are TRBV29-1 and TRBJ1-1; D is unclear. In DNA form, the CDR3 reads TGCAGCGTTTTAGACCCCGGGATGAACACTGAAGCTTTCTTT. This codes for CSVLDPGMNTEAFF.